This T cell receptor beta chain is from a study of response to subunit inactivated influenza vaccine. In regard to this clonotype: Its antigen is unknown.

The study's findings and limits: After each seasonal influenza vaccination, few new T cells are recruited, the authors suggested.

TCRdb recomputed calls from the RT-PCR reads with MiXCR, one row per CDR3 protein. The sample lists under 850,000 distinct CDR3 sequences; less than 20% were seen once. Germline V CDR1 and CDR2: MDHEN, SYDVKM. The ends were cut back, 5 bases at V and 6 bases at J, with 21 bases in the middle. The CDR3 contains 16 residues. The starting material was PBMCs from blood, obtained more than 4 days after vaccination. The chain recombines TRBV28 with TRBJ2-3, with D possibly called TRBD1 or TRBD2 (5 bases each). This clonotype originated in a man in his fifties or sixties who received an inactivated influenza vaccine. This CDR3 is CASSRAGTPFVDTQYF. The CDR3 DNA sequence: TGTGCCAGCAGTCGGGCCGGGACGCCCTTTGTGGATACGCAGTATTTT.